These T cell receptor beta chains were read from a single sample in a study of regulatory T cells in long-lasting Graves disease. TCRdb recomputed calls from the multiplex PCR reads with MiXCR, one row per CDR3 protein. The repertoire has a few hundred thousand distinct CDR3 sequences, around 23% of them found once; the top ten carry about 13%. The sample here was peripheral blood mononuclear cells (PBMCs), taken when the disease was refractory, from a patient treated with antithyroid drugs. These receptors all stem from a female donor with Graves disease. Both conserved end residues are part of each CDR3. Each record gives: D gene, clone size, V gene, J gene, CDR3 protein, CDR3 DNA. A D gene is named only where the DNA matches it firmly. Clone size is given for some rows only: seen once, a few or many times, or a class if the clone is expanded.

D gene: .; clone size: many; V gene: TRBV2; J gene: TRBJ2-5; CDR3 protein: CASRGPIVTQYF; CDR3 DNA: TGTGCCAGCAGGGGCCCTATAGTGACCCAGTACTTC
D gene: TRBD2; clone size: .; V gene: TRBV5-8; J gene: TRBJ2-7; CDR3 protein: CASSLPGLAGGKYF; CDR3 DNA: TGTGCCAGCAGCTTGCCGGGACTAGCGGGAGGGAAGTACTTC
D gene: .; clone size: many; V gene: TRBV3-1; J gene: TRBJ2-5; CDR3 protein: CASSQDRLETQYF; CDR3 DNA: TGTGCCAGCAGCCAAGATCGCTTGGAGACCCAGTACTTC
D gene: .; clone size: few; V gene: TRBV3-1; J gene: TRBJ2-7; CDR3 protein: CASSQGARGSYEQYF; CDR3 DNA: TGTGCCAGCAGCCAAGGTGCCAGGGGCTCCTACGAGCAGTACTTC
D gene: TRBD1; clone size: few; V gene: TRBV25-1; J gene: TRBJ2-2; CDR3 protein: CASSDRANTGELFF; CDR3 DNA: TGTGCCAGTTCGGACAGGGCGAACACCGGGGAGCTGTTTTTT
D gene: .; clone size: many; V gene: TRBV7-9; J gene: TRBJ2-7; CDR3 protein: CASSDPGFDEQYF; CDR3 DNA: TGTGCCAGCAGCGACCCGGGGTTCGACGAGCAGTACTTC
D gene: .; clone size: many; V gene: TRBV27; J gene: TRBJ1-1; CDR3 protein: CASSFTSNTEAFF; CDR3 DNA: TGTGCCAGCAGTTTTACGTCGAACACTGAAGCTTTCTTT
D gene: .; clone size: many; V gene: TRBV6-5; J gene: TRBJ2-7; CDR3 protein: CASSWGSTGPYEQYF; CDR3 DNA: TGTGCCAGCAGTTGGGGGAGCACCGGGCCCTACGAGCAGTACTTC
D gene: TRBD1; clone size: .; V gene: TRBV5-1; J gene: TRBJ1-1; CDR3 protein: CASRGGTGGNTEAFF; CDR3 DNA: TGCGCCAGCAGGGGGGGGACAGGGGGGAACACTGAAGCTTTCTTT
D gene: .; clone size: few; V gene: TRBV5-1; J gene: TRBJ2-5; CDR3 protein: CASSQDTNQYF; CDR3 DNA: TGCGCCAGCAGCCAGGACACAAACCAGTACTTC
D gene: TRBD2; clone size: .; V gene: TRBV28; J gene: TRBJ2-7; CDR3 protein: CASSYTSGISYGQYF; CDR3 DNA: TGTGCCAGCAGTTACACTAGCGGGATTTCCTACGGGCAGTACTTC
D gene: TRBD1; clone size: .; V gene: TRBV12-3/TRBV12-4; J gene: TRBJ2-3; CDR3 protein: CASSFGSGQGDDTQYF; CDR3 DNA: TGTGCCAGCAGTTTTGGAAGTGGACAGGGCGACGATACGCAGTATTTT
D gene: .; clone size: few; V gene: TRBV20-1; J gene: TRBJ2-2; CDR3 protein: CSARPASNTGELFF; CDR3 DNA: TGCAGTGCTAGACCAGCTTCCAACACCGGGGAGCTGTTTTTT
D gene: .; clone size: many; V gene: TRBV6-1; J gene: TRBJ1-6; CDR3 protein: CASSVEGASPLHF; CDR3 DNA: TGTGCCAGCAGTGTAGAGGGCGCTTCACCCCTCCACTTT
D gene: TRBD2; clone size: many; V gene: TRBV7-8; J gene: TRBJ2-7; CDR3 protein: CASSPGTSGYEQYF; CDR3 DNA: TGTGCCAGCAGCCCAGGGACTAGCGGCTACGAGCAGTACTTC
D gene: .; clone size: many; V gene: TRBV5-6; J gene: TRBJ1-5; CDR3 protein: CASSLDGGFDQPQHF; CDR3 DNA: TGTGCCAGCAGCTTGGACGGGGGCTTCGATCAGCCCCAGCATTTT
D gene: .; clone size: many; V gene: TRBV15; J gene: TRBJ1-1; CDR3 protein: CATSRDVRSENTEAFF; CDR3 DNA: TGTGCCACCAGCAGAGATGTGCGGTCAGAGAACACTGAAGCTTTCTTT
D gene: .; clone size: few; V gene: TRBV5-6; J gene: TRBJ1-1; CDR3 protein: CASSQGGMNTEAFF; CDR3 DNA: TGTGCCAGCAGCCAAGGCGGAATGAACACTGAAGCTTTCTTT